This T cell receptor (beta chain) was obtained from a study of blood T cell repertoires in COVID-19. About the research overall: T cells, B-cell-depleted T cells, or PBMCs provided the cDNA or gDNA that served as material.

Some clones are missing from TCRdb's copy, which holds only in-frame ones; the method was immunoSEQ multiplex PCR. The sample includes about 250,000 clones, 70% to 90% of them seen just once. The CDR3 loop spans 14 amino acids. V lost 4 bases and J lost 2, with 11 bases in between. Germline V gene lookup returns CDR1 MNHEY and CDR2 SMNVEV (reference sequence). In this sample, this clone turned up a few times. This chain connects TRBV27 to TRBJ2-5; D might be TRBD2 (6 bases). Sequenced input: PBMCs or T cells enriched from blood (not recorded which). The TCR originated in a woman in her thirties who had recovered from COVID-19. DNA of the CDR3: TGTGCCAGCAGTTCCCGCGGGAAGCAAGAGACCCAGTACTTC. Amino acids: CASSSRGKQETQYF.